These T cell receptor beta chains were read from a single sample in a study of T cell changes during pregnancy in multiple sclerosis. Sequencing was performed with immunoSEQ multiplex PCR; in TCRdb, only in-frame clones are kept and a portion is missing. The sample holds roughly 52,000 clones, 85% to 95% seen once. The input for sequencing was CD4+ T cells from peripheral blood mononuclear cells, taken in the third trimester of pregnancy. Receptors originate from a female donor with multiple sclerosis, enrolled in a pregnancy study. Each CDR3 is given with its conserved first and last residue. Fields, in order: clone size, D gene, J gene, V gene, CDR3 DNA, CDR3 protein. The D gene is left open where the match is weak. The size field is filled for only some rows; it gives once, few, many or a size class.

NA TRBD2 TRBJ2-1 TRBV2 TGTGCCAGCAAAGACACAGGGGGACTAGCGGGGGGAAGCTCCTACAATGAGCAGTTCTTC CASKDTGGLAGGSSYNEQFF
NA NA TRBJ2-2 TRBV30 TGTGCCTGGGCTAGAATGGGGCTCACCGGGGAGCTGTTTTTT CAWARMGLTGELFF
few NA TRBJ2-3 TRBV2 TGTGCCAGCAGTGAGCGAGATACGCAGTATTTT CASSERDTQYF
NA TRBD2 TRBJ2-5 TRBV6-1 TGTGCCAGCAGGCCTCTGGGACTAGCGCAAGAGACCCAGTACTTC CASRPLGLAQETQYF
NA NA TRBJ1-3 TRBV5-1 TGCGCCAGCAGCTTGACGGGCACAGGGAATACTGGAAACACCATATATTTT CASSLTGTGNTGNTIYF
NA TRBD1 TRBJ1-1 TRBV29-1 TGCAGCGTGGACAGGGGCAGTGACACTGAAGCTTTCTTT CSVDRGSDTEAFF
NA NA TRBJ1-4 TRBV28 TGTGCCAGCAGTCTCTTCCGACAAGCAACTAATGAAAAACTGTTTTTT CASSLFRQATNEKLFF
NA NA TRBJ2-1 TRBV7-9 TGTGCCAGCAGCTTAACCTCCAAGGATAGGGGATACAATGAGCAGTTCTTC CASSLTSKDRGYNEQFF
NA TRBD1 TRBJ1-1 TRBV5-6 TGTGCCAGCAGCCTCCCCGGACAGGGTGAAGCTTTCTTT CASSLPGQGEAFF
NA TRBD2 TRBJ2-5 TRBV5-4 TGTGCCAGCAGCCCACGGACTAGCGGGGTAGGAGAGACCCAGTACTTC CASSPRTSGVGETQYF
NA TRBD1 TRBJ1-4 TRBV2 TGTGCCAGCAGTGAAGCGGGGGGGGACAGGCGCGAAAAACTGTTTTTT CASSEAGGDRREKLFF
NA NA TRBJ1-2 TRBV5-4 TGTGCCAGCAGTCCCGGGGGGGCGAGCTACACCTTC CASSPGGASYTF
NA TRBD1 TRBJ1-2 TRBV29-1 TGCAGCGTGCGGGGGACAGGGAACCTCTATGGCTACACCTTC CSVRGTGNLYGYTF
once NA TRBJ2-7 TRBV28 TGTGCCAGCAGCCTCCGGGCAGGGTTCACCCGGGACGAGCAGTACTTC CASSLRAGFTRDEQYF
NA NA TRBJ2-7 TRBV7-9 TGTGCCAGCAGCTTAGACAAGAACGAGCAGTACTTC CASSLDKNEQYF
NA TRBD2 TRBJ2-1 TRBV5-4 TGTGCCAGCAGCCCGCGCATAGCGGGGGGCAATGAGCAGTTCTTC CASSPRIAGGNEQFF